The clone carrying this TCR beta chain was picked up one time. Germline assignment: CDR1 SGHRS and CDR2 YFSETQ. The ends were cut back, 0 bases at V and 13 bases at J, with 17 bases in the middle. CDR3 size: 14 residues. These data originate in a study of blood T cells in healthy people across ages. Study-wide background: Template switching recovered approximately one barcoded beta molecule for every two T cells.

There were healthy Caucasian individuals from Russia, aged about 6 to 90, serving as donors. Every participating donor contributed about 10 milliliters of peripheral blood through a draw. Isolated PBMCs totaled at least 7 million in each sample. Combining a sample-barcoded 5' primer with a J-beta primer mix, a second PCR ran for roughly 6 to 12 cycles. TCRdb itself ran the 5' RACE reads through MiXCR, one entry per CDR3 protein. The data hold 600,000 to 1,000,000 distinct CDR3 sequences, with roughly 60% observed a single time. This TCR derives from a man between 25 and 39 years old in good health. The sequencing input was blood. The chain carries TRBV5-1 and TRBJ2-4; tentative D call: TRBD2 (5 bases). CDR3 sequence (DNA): TGCGCCAGCAGCTTGGCCGTGCCACACGGGGAGCAGTACTTC. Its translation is CASSLAVPHGEQYF. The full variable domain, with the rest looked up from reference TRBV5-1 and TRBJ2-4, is KAGVTQTPRYLIKTRGQQVTLSCSPISGHRSVSWYQQTPGQGLQFLFEYFSETQRNKGNFPGRFSGRQFSNSRSEMNVSTLELGDSALYLCASSLAVPHGEQYFGAGTRLSVL.